The present TCR beta chain was sequenced within a study of OX40 agonist ivuxolimab in advanced cancers. Only in-frame clones appear in the TCRdb table, and some are missing; sequencing was by immunoSEQ multiplex PCR. Here the sample spans tens of thousands of clones, roughly 80% being singletons. Germline V gene sequence: CDR1 MDHEN, CDR2 SYDVKM. The CDR3 extends over 15 amino acids. V lost 10 bases to trimming and J lost 4 bases, with 22 bases between them. Sequences were derived from CD4+ or CD8+ T cells sorted from blood, sampled in a trial of the OX40 agonist ivuxolimab. This TCR was recovered from an adult with an advanced solid tumor such as melanoma, head and neck, liver or kidney cancer. The chain uses TRBV28 and TRBJ1-1; TRBD1 might be the D (6 bases). The DNA for the CDR3 is TGTGCCACCGCAGAGTACGGGGGGCGCAGCACTGAAGCTTTCTTT. Residues: CATAEYGGRSTEAFF.